These 18 T cell receptor beta chains originate from one sample sequenced in a study of neurological immune-mediated disorders. TCRdb re-analysed the 5' RACE reads in MiXCR, keeping a single row per CDR3 protein. Seen here are roughly 100,000 distinct CDR3 sequences, 10% to 11% observed once, and the top ten hold around 3.1%. Stated time point: longitudinal time-point 3. Source material: PBMCs. The receptors here all came from a female donor with HTLV-1-associated myelopathy (HAM/TSP).

This clonotype has a count of ten or more. J is TRBJ1-2 and V is TRBV28, with 7 bases aligning to TRBD1. The germline V gene has CDR1 MDHEN and CDR2 SYDVKM. The V segment lost 2 bases and the J segment 6 bases; nucleotides outside the gene matches: 3. There are 13 residues in the CDR3. The CDR3 DNA follows: TGTGCCAGCAGTTTACAGGGGGGGGATGGCTACACCTTC. Residues: CASSLQGGDGYTF.

This clonotype was picked up many times. This sequence joins TRBV10-3 and TRBJ2-2; D is perhaps TRBD1 or TRBD2 (5 bases each). The CDR3 totals 12 residues. The germline V and J ends were trimmed by 7 bases and 8 bases, with 11 bases remaining between them. Germline V lookup: CDR1 ENHRY, CDR2 SYGVKD. The CDR3 reads CAINSGPGELFF. The CDR3 DNA follows: TGTGCCATCAACTCGGGGCCTGGGGAGCTGTTTTTT.

This clonotype came up many times. The J gene is TRBJ2-7, the V gene TRBV12-3 or TRBV12-4, with D possibly matching TRBD1 (5 bases). This CDR3 is built from 15 residues. Trimming took 6 bases from V and 2 from J, leaving 17 bases between them. CDR3 protein: CASSAFGSGPYEQYF. CDR3 nucleotide sequence: TGTGCCAGCAGCGCTTTCGGTTCAGGGCCCTACGAGCAGTACTTC.

This clonotype was seen at least ten times. The CDR3 DNA reads TGTGCCAGCAGCTTAATGGGCGGTCATGATACGCAGTATTTT. It encodes CASSLMGGHDTQYF. The V gene is TRBV11-2, the J gene TRBJ2-3; D call uncertain. The ends were cut back, 2 bases at V and 6 bases at J, with 12 bases in the middle. CDR1 SGHAT and CDR2 FQNNGV come from the germline V gene. The length of the CDR3 is 14 residues.

In its sample, this clonotype was seen many times. The CDR3 DNA sequence: TGTGCCAGCACCGGAGCGGAGACCCAGTACTTC. Translating gives CASTGAETQYF. The chain carries TRBV7-2 and TRBJ2-5; no clear D gene. The CDR3 loop spans 11 amino acids. Trimming cost V 7 bases and J 5 bases, with 8 bases left between them. CDR1 and CDR2 (germline): SGHTA, FQGNSA.

This clonotype showed up many times. The CDR3 nucleotides are TGTGCCAGCAGTGGGCCCCAGGGGCGTCGAAACACCGGGGAGCTGTTTTTT. Translation gives CASSGPQGRRNTGELFF. J is TRBJ2-2 and V is TRBV6-5; D may be TRBD1 (6 bases). This CDR3 spans 17 amino acids. The germline V and J ends were trimmed by 5 bases and 2 bases, with 18 bases remaining between them. CDR1 MNHEY and CDR2 SVGAGI come from the germline V gene.

There are many counts of this clonotype. V usage is TRBV5-1 and J usage is TRBJ1-1; weak D call: TRBD1 (6 bases). Germline V gene lookup returns CDR1 SGHRS and CDR2 YFSETQ. The CDR3 has 15 amino acids. With 0 bases removed from V and 0 bases from J, the gap between germline ends came to 9 bases. CDR3 in amino acids: CASSLVGALNTEAFF. The CDR3 DNA follows: TGCGCCAGCAGCTTGGTGGGGGCCCTGAACACTGAAGCTTTCTTT.

This clonotype was counted a few times. J is TRBJ2-7 and V is TRBV5-1; tentative D call: TRBD1 (5 bases). The CDR3 consists of 15 residues. Germline-derived CDR1 and CDR2 are SGHRS and YFSETQ. Trimming removed 0 bases at V and 5 bases at J, with 15 bases between. The CDR3 spells CASSLVGARFDEQYF. In DNA form, the CDR3 reads TGCGCCAGCAGCTTGGTAGGGGCGCGTTTTGACGAGCAGTACTTC.

A word on this clonotype: An end of the junction differs from the germline gene, which may be a read error. This chain uses TRBV5-1 with TRBJ2-3; 8 nucleotides match TRBD1. CDR3 length: 16 residues. Germline V gives CDR1 SGHRS, CDR2 YFSETQ. The chain's CDR3 is CASSLQGDHYTHTQYF. The CDR3 DNA reads as TGCGCCAGCAGCTTACAGGGGGACCACTACACACATACGCAGTATTTT.

This clonotype was found many times. This chain connects TRBV10-2 to TRBJ1-6; 9 bases match TRBD1. After removal of 6 bases from V and 7 bases from J, the junction contained 7 bases not matched to a gene. Germline-derived CDR1 and CDR2 are WSHSY and SAAADI. The CDR3 totals 15 residues. DNA of the CDR3: TGCGCCAGCAGGGCCGGGACAGGGTCAAATTCACCCCTCCACTTT. Residues: CASRAGTGSNSPLHF.

In its sample, this clonotype was seen many times. The rearrangement joins TRBV18 to TRBJ2-7, with D tentatively TRBD2 (5 bases). This CDR3 is built from 13 residues. V lost 2 bases and J 2 bases, leaving 7 bases between the germline ends. CDR1 is KGHSH, CDR2 LQKENI, per germline. The CDR3 loop reads CASSPGSPYEQYF. As DNA, the CDR3 is TGTGCCAGCTCACCAGGGAGTCCCTACGAGCAGTACTTC. The entire variable domain, with the rest obtained from reference TRBV18 and TRBJ2-7, is as follows: NAGVMQNPRHLVRRRGQEARLRCSPMKGHSHVYWYRQLPEEGLKFMVYLQKENIIDESGMPKERFSAEFPKEGPSILRIQQVVRGDSAAYFCASSPGSPYEQYFGPGTRLTVT.

This clonotype was recorded many times. Written as DNA, the CDR3 is TGTGCCAGCTGGAGCCCGGAGCTAGCGGGGATGAGAGATACGCAGTATTTT. It encodes CASWSPELAGMRDTQYF. The chain links TRBV7-9 to TRBJ2-3; TRBD2 matches 9 bases. The CDR3 has 17 residues. The germline V gene encodes CDR1 SEHNR and CDR2 FQNEAQ (reference sequence). V was pared by 8 bases and J by 5 bases, with 17 bases of the junction left unmatched.

This clonotype was seen at least ten times. The V and J genes are TRBV7-9 and TRBJ2-7, with 7 bases fitting TRBD1. V lost 1 base, J lost 5 bases, and 8 bases stayed unmatched. CDR1 SEHNR and CDR2 FQNEAQ come from the germline V gene (reference sequence). This CDR3 contains 15 residues. Written as DNA, the CDR3 is TGTGCCAGCAGCTTAGGAGACAGGGTGTCGGACGAGCAGTACTTC. Translated: CASSLGDRVSDEQYF.

Ten or more counts support this clonotype. The V gene is TRBV5-1, the J gene TRBJ2-2, with a possible D match to TRBD1 (6 bases). Germline V gives CDR1 SGHRS, CDR2 YFSETQ. This CDR3 is 16 amino acids long. The V gene lost 0 bases and the J gene lost 6 bases, with 15 bases spanning the gap. The CDR3 region is CASSLGAGSGAGELFF. CDR3 DNA: TGCGCCAGCAGCTTGGGGGCAGGATCAGGGGCCGGGGAGCTGTTTTTT.

In regard to this clonotype: A clone one base away is much larger, so this may be a read error. The rearrangement joins TRBV5-1 to TRBJ2-3; D is uncertain. This CDR3 is built from 14 residues. Germline values: CDR1 SGHRS, CDR2 YFSETQ. Here the CDR3 DNA reads TGCGCCAGCAGCTTGGGCAGGCCCCAAGATACGAAGTATTTT. This encodes CASSLGRPQDTKYF.

This clonotype came up a few times. V gene TRBV12-3 or TRBV12-4 combines with J gene TRBJ2-1, with 8 positions matching TRBD1. Germline trimming cut 2 bases from V and 1 base from J; bases unmatched to any gene: 10. The CDR3 consists of 18 residues. The CDR3 coding sequence is TGTGCCAGCAGTTTAACGGCCGTCCAGGGGGCATCCTACAATGAGCAGTTCTTC. Its protein product is CASSLTAVQGASYNEQFF.

This clonotype occurred many times. CDR3 protein: CASSLGGSPTDTQYF. Written as DNA, the CDR3 is TGCGCCAGCAGCTTGGGTGGCAGCCCCACAGATACGCAGTATTTT. The chain is built from TRBV5-1 and TRBJ2-3; unclear D gene. The ends were cut back, 0 bases at V and 2 bases at J, with 10 bases in the middle. The germline V gene encodes CDR1 SGHRS and CDR2 YFSETQ. The CDR3 loop spans 15 amino acids.

Relative to its sample, this clonotype is medium-sized. The J gene is TRBJ2-2, the V gene TRBV2, with D unresolved. Trimming cost V 6 bases and J 4 bases, with 27 bases left between them. This CDR3 region has 19 residues. Germline values: CDR1 SNHLY, CDR2 FYNNEI. CDR3 nucleotides: TGTGCCAGCAGCGAGACGACTCCGGGCTCCATAGTGGGCACCGGGGAGCTGTTTTTT. Its translation: CASSETTPGSIVGTGELFF.